The clone carrying this T cell receptor beta chain was seen a few times. Its antigen remains unknown. The isolated RNA, all of it, was reverse transcribed, so expressed TCRB transcripts were what got sequenced. TCRdb keeps only in-frame clones here, not all; method: immunoSEQ multiplex PCR. The table shows 250,000 or so clones, with around 21% occurring only once. Deletions cut 8 bases from V and 4 bases from J, with 8 bases between. CDR1 and CDR2 (germline): GTSNPN, SVGIG (reference sequence). CDR3 size: 10 residues. The source of the sample is a study of beta chain features in type 1 diabetes. Study observations and caveats: In all four CD4+ subsets, TCRB CDR3 length was significantly, moderately reduced in type 1 diabetes. At VDJ recombination sites, type 1 diabetes patients had fewer insertions and more deleted nucleotides. Sequencing the cDNA could make cells with high TCR expression show up more than they should.

Without exception, sorted populations had purity beyond 95%. The sample taken for sequencing was naive CD4+ T cells from blood. The clonotype comes from a woman aged 40 to 50 with type 1 diabetes. The V and J genes are TRBV30 and TRBJ2-5; no clear D gene. As DNA, the CDR3 is TGTGCCACGGAGATAGAGACCCAGTACTTC. Its protein is CATEIETQYF.